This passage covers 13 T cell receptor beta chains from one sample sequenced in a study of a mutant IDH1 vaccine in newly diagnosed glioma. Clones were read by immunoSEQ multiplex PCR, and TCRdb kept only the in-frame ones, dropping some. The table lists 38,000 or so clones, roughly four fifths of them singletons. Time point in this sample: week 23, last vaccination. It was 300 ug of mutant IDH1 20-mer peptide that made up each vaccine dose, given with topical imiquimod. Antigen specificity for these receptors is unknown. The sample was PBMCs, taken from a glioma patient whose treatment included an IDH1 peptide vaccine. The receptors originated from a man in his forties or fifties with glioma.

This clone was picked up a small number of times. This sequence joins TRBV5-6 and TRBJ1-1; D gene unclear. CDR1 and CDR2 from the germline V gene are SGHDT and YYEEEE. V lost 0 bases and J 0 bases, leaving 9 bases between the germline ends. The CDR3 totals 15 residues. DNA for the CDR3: TGTGCCAGCAGCTTGGGCAGGCACATGAACACTGAAGCTTTCTTT. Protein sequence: CASSLGRHMNTEAFF.

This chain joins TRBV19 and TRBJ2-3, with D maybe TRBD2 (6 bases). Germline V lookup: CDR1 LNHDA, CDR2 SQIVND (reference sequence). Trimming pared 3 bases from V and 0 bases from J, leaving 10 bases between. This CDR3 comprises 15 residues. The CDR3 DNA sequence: TGTGCCAGTAGTATTCTAGCGACTAGCACAGATACGCAGTATTTT. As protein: CASSILATSTDTQYF.

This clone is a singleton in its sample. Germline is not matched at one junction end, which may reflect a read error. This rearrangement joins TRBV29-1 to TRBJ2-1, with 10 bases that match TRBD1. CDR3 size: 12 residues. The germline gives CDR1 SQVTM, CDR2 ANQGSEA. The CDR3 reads CSVARQGALWVF. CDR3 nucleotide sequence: TGCAGCGTCGCCAGACAGGGGGCTCTTTGGGTCTTC.

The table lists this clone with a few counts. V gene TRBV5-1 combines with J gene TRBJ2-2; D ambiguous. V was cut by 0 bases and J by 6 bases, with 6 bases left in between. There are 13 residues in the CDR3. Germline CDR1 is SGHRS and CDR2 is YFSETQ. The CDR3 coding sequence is TGCGCCAGCAGCTTGGACTCTCCCGGGGAGCTGTTTTTT. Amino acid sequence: CASSLDSPGELFF. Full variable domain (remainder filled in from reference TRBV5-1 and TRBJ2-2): KAGVTQTPRYLIKTRGQQVTLSCSPISGHRSVSWYQQTPGQGLQFLFEYFSETQRNKGNFPGRFSGRQFSNSRSEMNVSTLELGDSALYLCASSLDSPGELFFGEGSRLTVL.

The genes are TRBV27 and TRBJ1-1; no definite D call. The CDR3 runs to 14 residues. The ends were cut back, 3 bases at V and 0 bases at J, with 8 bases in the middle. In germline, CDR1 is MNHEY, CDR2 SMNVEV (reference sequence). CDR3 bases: TGTGCCAGCAGTTTGCGCGGGTTGAACACTGAAGCTTTCTTT. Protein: CASSLRGLNTEAFF.

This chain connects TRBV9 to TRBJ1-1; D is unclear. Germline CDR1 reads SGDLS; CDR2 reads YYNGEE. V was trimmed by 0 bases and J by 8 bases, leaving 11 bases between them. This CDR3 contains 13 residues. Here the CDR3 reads CASSVGWPLEAFF. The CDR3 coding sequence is TGTGCCAGCAGCGTAGGCTGGCCCCTCGAAGCTTTCTTT.

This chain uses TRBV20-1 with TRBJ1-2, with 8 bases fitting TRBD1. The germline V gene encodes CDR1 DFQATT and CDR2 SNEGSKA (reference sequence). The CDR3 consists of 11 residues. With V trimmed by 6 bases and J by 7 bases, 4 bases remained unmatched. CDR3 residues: CSASGGRGYTF. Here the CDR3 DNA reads TGCAGTGCCTCAGGGGGCCGTGGCTACACCTTC.

CDR3: CSVEDPGGTYEQYF. DNA of the CDR3: TGCAGCGTTGAAGATCCGGGGGGAACCTACGAGCAGTACTTC. V is TRBV29-1 and J is TRBJ2-5, with TRBD2 matching 7 bases. The J call is in doubt because the DNA end fits TRBJ2-7 better. CDR1 and CDR2 from the germline V gene are SQVTM and ANQGSEA. The length of the CDR3 is 14 residues.

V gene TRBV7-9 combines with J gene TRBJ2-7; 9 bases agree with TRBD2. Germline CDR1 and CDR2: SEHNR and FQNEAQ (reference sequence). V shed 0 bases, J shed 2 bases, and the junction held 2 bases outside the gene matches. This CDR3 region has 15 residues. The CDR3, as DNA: TGTGCCAGCAGCTTAGCGCCTAGCGGGGCCTACGAGCAGTACTTC. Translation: CASSLAPSGAYEQYF.

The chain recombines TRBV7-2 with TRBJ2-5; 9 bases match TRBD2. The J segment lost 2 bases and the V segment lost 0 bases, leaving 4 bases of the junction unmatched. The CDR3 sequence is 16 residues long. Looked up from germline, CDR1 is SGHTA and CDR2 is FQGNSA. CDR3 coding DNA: TGTGCCAGCAGCTTAGCTCCGACTAGCGGTCAAGAGACCCAGTACTTC. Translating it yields CASSLAPTSGQETQYF.

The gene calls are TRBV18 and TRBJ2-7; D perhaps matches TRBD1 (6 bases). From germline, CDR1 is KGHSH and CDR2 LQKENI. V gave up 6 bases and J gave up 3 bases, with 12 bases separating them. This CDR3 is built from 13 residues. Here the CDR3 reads CASSRTADYEQYF. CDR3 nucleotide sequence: TGTGCCAGCTCTCGGACAGCTGACTACGAGCAGTACTTC.

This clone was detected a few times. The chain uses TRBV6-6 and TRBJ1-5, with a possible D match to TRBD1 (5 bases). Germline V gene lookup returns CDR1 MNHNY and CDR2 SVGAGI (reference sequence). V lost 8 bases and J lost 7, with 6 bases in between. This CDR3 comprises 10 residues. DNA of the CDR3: TGTGCCAGCGGGGGGCAGCCCCAGCATTTT. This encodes CASGGQPQHF.

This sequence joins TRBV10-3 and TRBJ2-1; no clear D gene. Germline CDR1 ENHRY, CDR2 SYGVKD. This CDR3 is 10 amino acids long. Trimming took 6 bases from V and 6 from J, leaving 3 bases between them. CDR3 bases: TGTGCCATCAGGCTCAATGAGCAGTTCTTC. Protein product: CAIRLNEQFF.